These T cell receptor beta chains were read from a single sample in a study of T cells after posttransplantation cyclophosphamide. Repertoires were generated with immunoSEQ multiplex PCR, while TCRdb's copy carries only in-frame clones and drops some. The data show 12,000 or so clones, around nine tenths seen once. This specimen consisted of PBMCs, obtained after allogeneic stem cell transplant with posttransplant cyclophosphamide. The origin of the receptors is a female patient younger than 45 who received an allogeneic stem cell transplant from an unrelated donor, was CMV-positive, and had no GVHD. Some T cells may be supplied by the graft donor. The CDR3 runs from the conserved cysteine through the conserved F or W. Each record gives: D gene, V gene, CDR3 protein. A D gene is named only where the DNA matches it firmly.

>-|TRBV18
CASSPDKPSNQPQHF
>-|TRBV5-5
CASSLARNTEAFF
>-|TRBV28
CASSSPRQDRYYNSPLHF
>TRBD2|TRBV27
CASSSEPGLGGETQYF
>TRBD2|TRBV9
CASSVVDSGRTDTQYF
>-|TRBV7-9
CASSQEQASDTDTQYF
>TRBD2|TRBV5-1
CASSTGLAGVGNTGELFF
>-|TRBV11-3
CASSLGGTSTQYF
>-|TRBV5-1
CASSLQGVREKLFF
>TRBD1|TRBV5-6
CASSNDRGPNTGELFF
>TRBD1|TRBV6-1
CASSVDRNQPQHF
>TRBD2|TRBV7-2
CASSTRTSLVYEQYF
>TRBD1|TRBV4-1
CASSQLGQEGYGYTF
>TRBD2|TRBV29-1
CSVEDFPLLGTSGSSTGELFF
>-|TRBV7-6
CASSPRVGDYEQYF
>-|TRBV7-8
CASRVGRGNSYEQYF
>-|TRBV6-4
CASSEWPGSTYEQYF
>-|TRBV7-6
CASSLELLSYEQYF
>TRBD1|TRBV18
CASSPAGTGLGDYGYTF
>-|TRBV4-2
CASSQDAQVGLVYEQYF
>TRBD1|TRBV2
CASGQGAFGANVLTF
>TRBD1|TRBV5-6
CASSLTGARGTQYF